This T cell receptor beta chain was identified during a study of T cell changes during pregnancy in multiple sclerosis. Libraries were prepared by immunoSEQ multiplex PCR; TCRdb keeps only in-frame clonotypes and omits some of them. Of 25,000 to 35,000 clones in the sample, about 89% were seen once. Germline values: CDR1 LNHDA, CDR2 SQIVND (reference sequence). Trimming cost V 5 bases and J 10 bases, with 18 bases left between them. The CDR3 length is 14 residues. V usage is TRBV19 and J usage is TRBJ2-1; TRBD2 might be the D (6 bases). This TCR was sampled from a female donor in good health, enrolled as a control in a pregnancy study. The sequencing here drew on CD4+ T cells from peripheral blood mononuclear cells, taken in the first trimester of pregnancy. The CDR3 loop is CASSPLILAEEQFF. CDR3 bases: TGTGCCAGTAGTCCGCTCATACTAGCAGAGGAGCAGTTCTTC.